This T cell receptor beta chain was sequenced for a study of neurological immune-mediated disorders. Germline CDR1 and CDR2: DFQATT and SNEGSKA (reference sequence). CDR3 length equals 15 residues. Trimming removed 5 bases from V and 6 bases from J, with 22 bases in between. MiXCR, applied by TCRdb to the 5' RACE reads, yields one record per CDR3 protein. The sample includes tens of thousands of distinct CDR3 sequences, about 15% of them seen just once. At least ten counts were recorded for this clonotype. The source of this sequence is a woman in her sixties or seventies with HTLV-1-associated myelopathy (HAM/TSP). The chain has TRBV20-1 and TRBJ1-2, with D maybe TRBD1 (5 bases). What was sequenced was CD4+ T cells from blood. The CDR3 region is CSAGGGERIQHGYTF. CDR3 DNA sequence: TGCAGTGCTGGGGGGGGGGAACGAATTCAGCATGGCTACACCTTC.